This T cell receptor beta chain originates from a study of blood T cell repertoires in COVID-19. The overall study: Donors in the United States, Italy and Spain gave samples during acute or convalescent COVID-19. From T cells, B-cell-depleted T cells, or PBMCs came the material, which was cDNA or gDNA.

Enrolled during active infection, Seattle patients were then followed longitudinally. CDR1 is LNHNV and CDR2 is YYDKDF in the germline V gene (reference sequence). After removal of 5 bases from V and 4 bases from J, the junction contained 2 bases not matched to a gene. CDR3 length: 14 amino acids. Authors' analysis steps: Cell counts per sample came from amplifying reference gene primers. Clones were read by immunoSEQ multiplex PCR, and TCRdb kept only the in-frame ones, dropping some. Clone size and V and J calls were adopted from that table, with D and trimming inferred from the DNA. Altogether a few hundred thousand clones are present, approximately 88% being singletons, with the ten largest covering about 12%.

The sequence was obtained from a woman in her forties or fifties with COVID-19, enrolled during active disease. The chain combines TRBV15 with TRBJ1-4; TRBD1 matches at 9 bases. The sample taken for sequencing was peripheral blood. The CDR3 is CATSLDRGNEKLFF. In nucleotides, the CDR3 is TGTGCCACCAGCTTGGACAGGGGTAATGAAAAACTGTTTTTT.